This T cell receptor (beta chain) appears in the sequencing data of a study of blood T cells in healthy people across ages. Study-level results: Per million T cells, TCR beta diversity dropped about linearly as age rose.

A second PCR of 7 to 11 cycles used a sample-barcoded 5' primer and a J-beta primer mix. TCRdb itself ran the 5' RACE reads through MiXCR, one entry per CDR3 protein. The data hold fewer than 900,000 distinct CDR3 sequences, with around 36% observed a single time. In germline, CDR1 is SEHNR, CDR2 FQNEAQ (reference sequence). The CDR3 consists of 14 residues. V trimming: 1 base; J trimming: 3 bases; junction bases outside the gene matches: 2. This clonotype was seen a handful of times. Its antigen is unidentified. The genes are TRBV7-9 and TRBJ1-1, with TRBD1 matching over 7 bases. This receptor was identified in a man aged 18 to 30 in good health. The sequenced sample was blood. This chain's CDR3 is CASSLEGGYTEAFF. CDR3 DNA: TGTGCCAGCAGCTTAGAAGGGGGCTACACTGAAGCTTTCTTT.